These 28 T cell receptor beta chains were all obtained from the same sample, sequenced in a study of shared clonotypes between healthy human individuals. Clones were sequenced by immunoSEQ multiplex PCR, and TCRdb holds only the in-frame ones, with some missing. The table lists approximately 1,500,000 clones, around 97% of them singletons. Sequenced sample: naive CD4+ T cells sorted from blood. Subset specified: CD45RA+ positively selected. All receptors come from a man younger than 40 in good health.

This CDR3 reads CASSQDGHGGAIQYF. CDR3 nucleotides: TGCGCCAGCAGCCAAGATGGGCACGGGGGAGCCATTCAGTACTTC. The chain joins TRBV4-3 to TRBJ2-4, with D perhaps matching TRBD2 (6 bases). The germline gives CDR1 LGHNA, CDR2 YSLEER. The CDR3 contains 15 residues. Trimming took off 0 bases at V and 9 bases at J, with 15 bases between the two ends.

The chain couples TRBV29-1 to TRBJ2-7; D is perhaps TRBD2 (5 bases). This CDR3 has 16 residues. V was cut by 7 bases and J by 0 bases, with 22 bases left in between. Germline V lookup: CDR1 SQVTM, CDR2 ANQGSEA. The CDR3 loop is CSAAGYMGTDSYEQYF. The DNA for the CDR3 is TGCAGCGCCGCGGGCTATATGGGAACTGACTCCTACGAGCAGTACTTC.

The chain carries TRBV5-1 and TRBJ2-5; maybe TRBD2 (7 bases). Between the trimmed V and J ends, which lost 2 bases and 4 bases, there was a span of 12 bases. From germline, CDR1 is SGHRS and CDR2 YFSETQ. The CDR3 is 14 residues long. The CDR3: CASSFRGGGETQYF. In DNA, the CDR3 is TGCGCCAGCAGCTTTAGGGGGGGAGGAGAGACCCAGTACTTC.

J is TRBJ2-7 and V is TRBV28; D is ambiguous. The germline V and J ends were trimmed by 1 base and 3 bases, with 7 bases remaining between them. This CDR3 has 13 amino acids. The germline V gene has CDR1 MDHEN and CDR2 SYDVKM. The chain's CDR3 is CASSLFQDYEQYF. The CDR3 nucleotides read TGTGCCAGCAGTTTATTTCAGGACTACGAGCAGTACTTC.

V usage is TRBV7-3 and J usage is TRBJ2-2; 8 bases match TRBD2. Germline-derived CDR1 and CDR2 are SGHTA and FQGTGA. The V segment lost 11 bases and the J segment 5 bases; nucleotides outside the gene matches: 10. The CDR3 spans 14 residues. The CDR3 DNA reads TGTGCCTCCTCAGGGATAGCGGGAACCGGGGAGCTGTTTTTT. Translated: CASSGIAGTGELFF.

The chain has TRBV11-2 and TRBJ2-3; D gene ambiguous. V gave up 1 base and J gave up 4 bases, with 9 bases separating them. The CDR3 sequence is 14 residues long. CDR1 and CDR2 from the germline V gene are SGHAT and FQNNGV. The CDR3 coding sequence is TGTGCCAGCAGCTTAGTTGTCGGAGCAGATACGCAGTATTTT. Residues: CASSLVVGADTQYF. The full variable domain, rest sourced from reference TRBV11-2 and TRBJ2-3, is EAGVAQSPRYKIIEKRQSVAFWCNPISGHATLYWYQQILGQGPKLLIQFQNNGVVDDSQLPKDRFSAERLKGVDSTLKIQPAKLEDSAVYLCASSLVVGADTQYFGPGTRLTVL.

The chain employs TRBV19 and TRBJ1-1; D gene uncertain. Per the germline V gene, CDR1 is LNHDA and CDR2 is SQIVND (reference sequence). The CDR3 totals 11 residues. Deletions cut 4 bases from V and 8 bases from J, with 8 bases between. Here the CDR3 DNA reads TGTGCCAGTAGTAAGGGAGGAGAAGCTTTCTTT. Translated, it gives CASSKGGEAFF.

This sequence joins TRBV5-1 and TRBJ2-1; possibly TRBD1 for D (6 bases). Germline lookup yields CDR1 SGHRS and CDR2 YFSETQ. This CDR3 is built from 15 residues. V lost 6 bases and J lost 4, with 17 bases in between. The CDR3 protein is CASNEAPGTYNEQFF. The CDR3 DNA reads as TGCGCCAGCAACGAGGCTCCAGGGACATACAATGAGCAGTTCTTC.

CDR3 protein: CSVEGGRTEAFF. DNA for the CDR3: TGCAGCGTTGAAGGGGGCAGGACTGAAGCTTTCTTT. This chain connects TRBV29-1 to TRBJ1-1; possible D gene TRBD1, 5 bases. The germline gives CDR1 SQVTM, CDR2 ANQGSEA. V was cut by 1 base and J by 5 bases, with 8 bases left in between. The length of the CDR3 is 12 residues.

The chain couples TRBV2 to TRBJ2-1, with 14 bases aligning to TRBD2. In germline, CDR1 is SNHLY, CDR2 FYNNEI. CDR3 size: 15 residues. The V and J ends lost 4 bases and 10 bases, in that order; junction bases with no gene match: 6. The CDR3 region is CASSAPGLAGAEQFF. DNA for the CDR3: TGTGCCAGCAGTGCTCCGGGACTAGCGGGAGCCGAGCAGTTCTTC. Drawing the rest from reference TRBV2 and TRBJ2-1, the complete variable domain is EPEVTQTPSHQVTQMGQEVILRCVPISNHLYFYWYRQILGQKVEFLVSFYNNEISEKSEIFDDQFSVERPDGSNFTLKIRSTKLEDSAMYFCASSAPGLAGAEQFFGPGTRLTVL.

The chain employs TRBV27 and TRBJ2-7; D remains unclear. Germline lookup yields CDR1 MNHEY and CDR2 SMNVEV (reference sequence). Trimming cost V 1 base and J 6 bases, with 13 bases left between them. The CDR3 totals 14 residues. The CDR3 DNA follows: TGTGCCAGCAGTTTATTAAGAGGTCGAGGCGAGCAGTACTTC. It is translated as CASSLLRGRGEQYF.

The chain carries TRBV9 and TRBJ2-2; 9 nucleotides agree with TRBD1. The CDR3 is made up of 16 amino acids. V trimming: 4 bases; J trimming: 3 bases; junction bases outside the gene matches: 7. CDR1 is SGDLS and CDR2 is YYNGEE in the germline V gene. The CDR3 region has the DNA TGTGCCAGCAGCTCCCGGCGGGACAGGGACACCGGGGAGCTGTTTTTT. It codes for CASSSRRDRDTGELFF.

This chain connects TRBV5-6 to TRBJ2-7; 8 nucleotides align to TRBD2. Unmatched junction bases numbered 6, after V lost 2 bases and J lost 2 bases. The germline gives CDR1 SGHDT, CDR2 YYEEEE. CDR3 size: 15 residues. The CDR3 protein is CASSFIGRGTYEQYF. The DNA of the CDR3 is TGTGCCAGCAGCTTTATCGGGAGGGGGACCTACGAGCAGTACTTC.

This sequence joins TRBV5-1 and TRBJ2-1, with 7 bases that match TRBD1. The CDR3 runs to 14 residues. V shed 7 bases, J shed 1 base, and the junction held 5 bases outside the gene matches. Germline-derived CDR1 and CDR2 are SGHRS and YFSETQ. The DNA for the CDR3 is TGCGCCAGCTGGCCGGGACAGTCCTACAATGAGCAGTTCTTC. It is translated as CASWPGQSYNEQFF.

This clone was picked up one time. This chain links TRBV9 with TRBJ1-1; D is perhaps TRBD1 (5 bases). This CDR3 comprises 15 residues. Deletions cut 4 bases from V and 4 bases from J, with 17 bases between. Germline V CDR1 and CDR2: SGDLS, YYNGEE. The CDR3 DNA reads as TGTGCCAGCAGCTTTCAGGGTGAGGTCGGCACTGAAGCTTTCTTT. It specifies CASSFQGEVGTEAFF.

J is TRBJ2-5 and V is TRBV5-4; 7 bases map to TRBD1. Germline trimming cut 5 bases from V and 1 base from J; bases unmatched to any gene: 5. The CDR3 covers 14 residues. The V gene's germline CDR1 is SGHNT and CDR2 YYREEE (reference sequence). In DNA form, the CDR3 reads TGTGCCAGCAGACCTGACAGGGTCCAAGAGACCCAGTACTTC. It yields the protein CASRPDRVQETQYF.

The chain uses TRBV7-9 and TRBJ1-1, with TRBD1 as a possible D gene (6 bases). Deletions cut 2 bases from V and 2 bases from J, with 21 bases between. Germline V gene lookup returns CDR1 SEHNR and CDR2 FQNEAQ (reference sequence). The length of the CDR3 is 18 residues. The CDR3 coding sequence is TGTGCCAGCAGCTTATCTTGGACAGAACGACCCCTTAACACTGAAGCTTTCTTT. Translated, it gives CASSLSWTERPLNTEAFF.

J is TRBJ2-1 and V is TRBV5-1, with TRBD2 identical over 7 bases. The length of the CDR3 is 15 residues. Trimming at V came to 2 bases and at J to 9 bases, leaving 11 bases not matched to a gene. CDR1 and CDR2 from the germline V gene are SGHRS and YFSETQ. The CDR3: CASSFRLAQRGEQFF. The CDR3 bases are TGCGCCAGCAGCTTTCGACTAGCTCAGCGGGGTGAGCAGTTCTTC.

J is TRBJ2-1 and V is TRBV18; the match to TRBD2 covers 8 bases. This CDR3 contains 16 residues. V lost 2 bases, J lost 4 bases, and 7 bases stayed unmatched. CDR1 is KGHSH and CDR2 is LQKENI in the germline V gene. The CDR3 DNA reads TGTGCCAGCTCACCATTTAGCGGGGCCTTGTACAATGAGCAGTTCTTC. Its translation is CASSPFSGALYNEQFF.

The V call is TRBV19, the J call TRBJ2-7; TRBD1 agrees at 9 bases. Germline V gives CDR1 LNHDA, CDR2 SQIVND (reference sequence). This CDR3 comprises 14 residues. V gave up 3 bases and J gave up 4 bases; unmatched junction bases: 4. The CDR3 reads CASSIGTGQYEQYF. The DNA of the CDR3 is TGTGCCAGTAGTATCGGGACAGGGCAATACGAGCAGTACTTC.

The chain combines TRBV5-5 with TRBJ2-1; possible D gene TRBD2, 6 bases. Per germline, CDR1 SGHKS and CDR2 YYEKEE (reference sequence). The V end was cut by 0 bases, the J end by 0 bases, with 19 bases between. The CDR3 covers 19 residues. The CDR3: CASSLVPVGGGASYNEQFF. For the CDR3, the DNA is TGTGCCAGCAGCTTGGTTCCTGTCGGCGGCGGGGCCTCCTACAATGAGCAGTTCTTC. Combining the CDR3 with reference TRBV5-5 and TRBJ2-1 gives the whole variable domain DAGVTQSPTHLIKTRGQQVTLRCSPISGHKSVSWYQQVLGQGPQFIFQYYEKEERGRGNFPDRFSARQFPNYSSELNVNALLLGDSALYLCASSLVPVGGGASYNEQFFGPGTRLTVL.

The chain couples TRBV29-1 to TRBJ1-2; D remains ambiguous. Trimming removed 4 bases at V and 2 bases at J, with 20 bases between. This CDR3 contains 16 residues. Germline values: CDR1 SQVTM, CDR2 ANQGSEA. The CDR3 protein is CSVGPRLSAGNYGYTF. CDR3 sequence (DNA): TGCAGCGTTGGCCCCCGACTTAGTGCAGGCAACTATGGCTACACCTTC.

The chain uses TRBV5-4 and TRBJ2-3; D is possibly TRBD2 (6 bases). Germline V gene data show CDR1 as SGHNT and CDR2 as YYREEE (reference sequence). The CDR3 consists of 17 residues. V was trimmed by 4 bases and J by 2 bases, leaving 20 bases between them. CDR3 region: CASSLATAGGTTDTQYF. CDR3 nucleotide sequence: TGTGCCAGCAGCCTCGCAACAGCGGGTGGGACCACAGATACGCAGTATTTT.

The chain uses TRBV29-1 and TRBJ1-4; D is unclear. Germline V gene sequence: CDR1 SQVTM, CDR2 ANQGSEA. The CDR3 is made up of 13 amino acids. V lost 4 bases, J lost 7 bases, and 13 bases lay in between. DNA of the CDR3: TGCAGCGTTGTAAGAGGGAACGGTGAAAAACTGTTTTTT. Amino acids: CSVVRGNGEKLFF.

This rearrangement joins TRBV5-5 to TRBJ2-5, with D possibly being TRBD1 (6 bases). Trimming stripped 1 base from V and 3 bases from J, with 7 bases between. Germline CDR1 and CDR2: SGHKS and YYEKEE (reference sequence). The CDR3 is made up of 13 amino acids. CDR3 loop: CASSLPGEETQYF. In nucleotides, the CDR3 is TGTGCCAGCAGCTTGCCAGGGGAAGAGACCCAGTACTTC.

Here the CDR3 reads CASTGGRALSIYEQYF. The DNA for the CDR3 is TGTGCCAGCACTGGCGGGAGGGCCCTATCCATTTACGAGCAGTACTTC. V gene TRBV27 combines with J gene TRBJ2-7, with 9 nucleotides matching TRBD2. This CDR3 comprises 16 residues. The ends lost 7 bases at V and 4 bases at J; junction bases unmatched: 14. Germline-derived CDR1 and CDR2 are MNHEY and SMNVEV (reference sequence).

This chain connects TRBV11-2 to TRBJ2-3, with 8 bases matching TRBD2. This CDR3 has 17 amino acids. Trimming removed 1 base from V and 2 bases from J; junction bases left unmatched: 8. Per the germline V gene, CDR1 is SGHAT and CDR2 is FQNNGV. The CDR3 loop reads CASSLGWTSPNTDTQYF. The CDR3 bases are TGTGCCAGCAGCTTAGGGTGGACTAGCCCAAACACAGATACGCAGTATTTT. Looking up the rest from reference TRBV11-2 and TRBJ2-3 gives the full variable domain: EAGVAQSPRYKIIEKRQSVAFWCNPISGHATLYWYQQILGQGPKLLIQFQNNGVVDDSQLPKDRFSAERLKGVDSTLKIQPAKLEDSAVYLCASSLGWTSPNTDTQYFGPGTRLTVL.

This clone was seen just once. This rearrangement joins TRBV15 to TRBJ2-7; D might be TRBD2 (5 bases). Germline V CDR1 and CDR2: LNHNV, YYDKDF (reference sequence). The CDR3 extends over 15 amino acids. V gave up 4 bases and J gave up 6 bases, with 19 bases separating them. CDR3 nucleotide sequence: TGTGCCACCAGCATTCGACGGCAGCGGCACCCCGAGCAGTACTTC. Encoded protein: CATSIRRQRHPEQYF.